The rows below give T cell receptor beta chains drawn from one sample of a study of cytomegalovirus exposure and HLA in healthy donors. Sequencing was performed with immunoSEQ multiplex PCR; in TCRdb, only in-frame clones are kept and a portion is missing. The repertoire holds 150,000 to 200,000 clones, with approximately 80% as singletons. Sequencing was done on a sample of PBMCs. All receptors come from a woman in her 30s in good health and CMV-seronegative. Each CDR3 is given with its conserved first and last residue. D genes are given only for firm matches. Not all rows give a size; the values are once, few, many and, for expanded clones, a class.

v_call: TRBV18; j_call: TRBJ2-7; clone_size: NA; d_call: NA; cdr3_nt: TGTGCCAGCTCACCACCAGGTTCTAGAAGCTCGACTTCCTACGAGCAGTACTTC; cdr3_aa: CASSPPGSRSSTSYEQYF
v_call: TRBV6-5; j_call: TRBJ1-2; clone_size: NA; d_call: TRBD1; cdr3_nt: TGTGCCAGCAGTTACTCGGGGACAGACTATGGCTACACCTTC; cdr3_aa: CASSYSGTDYGYTF
v_call: TRBV28; j_call: TRBJ2-7; clone_size: NA; d_call: NA; cdr3_nt: TGTGCCAGCAGGGAGGGCCCTCAGACCTACGAGCAGTACTTC; cdr3_aa: CASREGPQTYEQYF
v_call: TRBV18; j_call: TRBJ2-1; clone_size: NA; d_call: TRBD1; cdr3_nt: TGTGCTAGCTCAGGAACAGGGGAAAATGAGCAGTTCTTC; cdr3_aa: CASSGTGENEQFF
v_call: TRBV4-3; j_call: TRBJ2-2; clone_size: NA; d_call: NA; cdr3_nt: TGCGCCAGCAGCCAAGAGCTTCGGACTACCACCGGGGAGCTGTTTTTT; cdr3_aa: CASSQELRTTTGELFF
v_call: TRBV7-9; j_call: TRBJ1-4; clone_size: few; d_call: TRBD1; cdr3_nt: TGTGCCAGCAGCTTAGGGGGACAGTTTAATGAAAAACTGTTTTTT; cdr3_aa: CASSLGGQFNEKLFF
v_call: TRBV29-1; j_call: TRBJ2-3; clone_size: NA; d_call: TRBD2; cdr3_nt: TGCAGCGTGGTGACGGGGGGTAAATTGGACGATACGCAGTATTTT; cdr3_aa: CSVVTGGKLDDTQYF
v_call: TRBV20-1; j_call: TRBJ1-2; clone_size: NA; d_call: NA; cdr3_nt: TGCAGTGTGAGCGGCTACACCTTC; cdr3_aa: CSVSGYTF
v_call: TRBV5-1; j_call: TRBJ1-4; clone_size: NA; d_call: NA; cdr3_nt: TGCGCCAGCAGCTTTTTTTCTATAACAGGTGGCGCAACTAATGAAAAACTGTTTTTT; cdr3_aa: CASSFFSITGGATNEKLFF
v_call: TRBV29-1; j_call: TRBJ2-7; clone_size: NA; d_call: TRBD1; cdr3_nt: TGCAGCGCCGAGGTGGACAGGGGGACCTACGAGCAGTACTTC; cdr3_aa: CSAEVDRGTYEQYF
v_call: TRBV6-5; j_call: TRBJ1-1; clone_size: NA; d_call: TRBD1; cdr3_nt: TGTGCCAGCAGTTACCAACGGGACAGAGAAGCTTTCTTT; cdr3_aa: CASSYQRDREAFF
v_call: TRBV18; j_call: TRBJ1-2; clone_size: few; d_call: TRBD1; cdr3_nt: TGTGCCAGCTCACCACAGGACAGGGAGTATGGCTACACCTTC; cdr3_aa: CASSPQDREYGYTF
v_call: TRBV10-3; j_call: TRBJ1-1; clone_size: NA; d_call: TRBD1; cdr3_nt: TGTGCCACCCGTCGGGACAGCTACACTGAAGCTTTCTTT; cdr3_aa: CATRRDSYTEAFF
v_call: TRBV5-6; j_call: TRBJ2-3; clone_size: NA; d_call: NA; cdr3_nt: TGTGCCAGCAGCTTGGTGCAGGGCGGCACAGATACGCAGTATTTT; cdr3_aa: CASSLVQGGTDTQYF
v_call: TRBV28; j_call: TRBJ2-1; clone_size: NA; d_call: NA; cdr3_nt: TGTGCCAGCTCTTCCGCAGGGATATACAATGAGCAGTTCTTC; cdr3_aa: CASSSAGIYNEQFF
v_call: TRBV6-1; j_call: TRBJ2-7; clone_size: few; d_call: TRBD1; cdr3_nt: TGTGCCAGCAGGAGGGACAGGAACTCCTACGAGCAGTACTTC; cdr3_aa: CASRRDRNSYEQYF
v_call: TRBV25-1; j_call: TRBJ2-6; clone_size: NA; d_call: TRBD1; cdr3_nt: TGTGCCAGCAGTGAGGGGACAGGGTTTTCTGGGGCCAACGGCCTGACTTTC; cdr3_aa: CASSEGTGFSGANGLTF
v_call: TRBV7-2; j_call: TRBJ2-5; clone_size: NA; d_call: NA; cdr3_nt: TGTGCCAGCAGCCCACCGACAGGAGCGCAAGAGACCCAGTACTTC; cdr3_aa: CASSPPTGAQETQYF
v_call: TRBV7-2; j_call: TRBJ2-7; clone_size: NA; d_call: TRBD1; cdr3_nt: TGTGCCAGCAGCCGCGGGACAGGGACCTTCTACGAGCAGTACTTC; cdr3_aa: CASSRGTGTFYEQYF
v_call: TRBV15; j_call: TRBJ2-6; clone_size: NA; d_call: TRBD1; cdr3_nt: TGTGCCACCAGCAGAGTTGGACAGGGAAGGTTATCTGGGGCCAACGTCCTGACTTTC; cdr3_aa: CATSRVGQGRLSGANVLTF
v_call: TRBV7-6; j_call: TRBJ1-2; clone_size: NA; d_call: NA; cdr3_nt: TGTGCCAGCAGCGGCGTTCGGGGTGATAAGCTACTGATCGGTACTAACTATGGCTACACCTTC; cdr3_aa: CASSGVRGDKLLIGTNYGYTF
v_call: TRBV4-1; j_call: TRBJ2-1; clone_size: NA; d_call: NA; cdr3_nt: TGCGCCAGCAGCCCCCAAAGAGCATCCTACAATGAGCAGTTCTTC; cdr3_aa: CASSPQRASYNEQFF
v_call: TRBV28; j_call: TRBJ2-5; clone_size: NA; d_call: TRBD1; cdr3_nt: TGTGCCAGCAGTAGGGACAGGGTAGAGGAGACCCAGTACTTC; cdr3_aa: CASSRDRVEETQYF
v_call: TRBV6-5; j_call: TRBJ2-1; clone_size: NA; d_call: TRBD2; cdr3_nt: TGTGCCAGCAGTTACGCGGGACTAGCGGGAAATGAGCAGTTCTTC; cdr3_aa: CASSYAGLAGNEQFF
v_call: TRBV28; j_call: TRBJ1-6; clone_size: once; d_call: NA; cdr3_nt: TGTGCCAGCAGTTCGCAGGGATTGGTTTCACCCCTCCACTTT; cdr3_aa: CASSSQGLVSPLHF
v_call: TRBV28; j_call: TRBJ2-3; clone_size: NA; d_call: NA; cdr3_nt: TGTGCCAGCAGTTTAGGTTTAGCGGAGGCGGTAGATACGCAGTATTTT; cdr3_aa: CASSLGLAEAVDTQYF
v_call: TRBV4-3; j_call: TRBJ2-7; clone_size: NA; d_call: NA; cdr3_nt: TGCGCCAGCAGCCAAGATCTGGCTAGATTTGAGCAGTACTTC; cdr3_aa: CASSQDLARFEQYF
v_call: TRBV4-1; j_call: TRBJ2-7; clone_size: NA; d_call: NA; cdr3_nt: TGCGCCAGCAGCCAAGAATATGCCCGGAGCTCCTACGAGCAGTACTTC; cdr3_aa: CASSQEYARSSYEQYF
v_call: TRBV28; j_call: TRBJ2-1; clone_size: NA; d_call: NA; cdr3_nt: TGTGCCAGCAGTTTATTAGCCAGCTACAATGAGCAGTTCTTC; cdr3_aa: CASSLLASYNEQFF
v_call: TRBV6-6; j_call: TRBJ2-1; clone_size: NA; d_call: TRBD1; cdr3_nt: TGTGCCAGCAGTACGAGCCCAGGGGGTTTCTACAATGAGCAGTTCTTC; cdr3_aa: CASSTSPGGFYNEQFF
v_call: TRBV4-3; j_call: TRBJ2-1; clone_size: NA; d_call: TRBD2; cdr3_nt: TGCGCCAGCAGCCACCAGGCTAGCGGGAAGGGCGATGAGCAGTTCTTC; cdr3_aa: CASSHQASGKGDEQFF
v_call: TRBV6-1; j_call: TRBJ2-5; clone_size: NA; d_call: NA; cdr3_nt: TGTGCCAGCAGTGAATACGACAGAGACACCGAAGAGACCCAGTACTTC; cdr3_aa: CASSEYDRDTEETQYF
v_call: TRBV5-4; j_call: TRBJ2-7; clone_size: NA; d_call: NA; cdr3_nt: TGTGCCAGCAGCTCCAGCGGGCCTTCCTACGAGCAGTACTTC; cdr3_aa: CASSSSGPSYEQYF
v_call: TRBV11-2; j_call: TRBJ2-5; clone_size: once; d_call: NA; cdr3_nt: TGTGCCAGCAGCTTAGGGCTAGGCAAAGAGACCCAGTACTTC; cdr3_aa: CASSLGLGKETQYF
v_call: TRBV7-9; j_call: TRBJ2-3; clone_size: NA; d_call: TRBD2; cdr3_nt: TGTGCCAGCAGCTTCGGGGGGGGGCGAGCAGATACGCAGTATTTT; cdr3_aa: CASSFGGGRADTQYF
v_call: TRBV28; j_call: TRBJ2-1; clone_size: NA; d_call: NA; cdr3_nt: TGTGCCAGCAGTTTATCCCTTACGGAGGGAGGCTCCTACAATGAGCAGTTCTTC; cdr3_aa: CASSLSLTEGGSYNEQFF
v_call: TRBV29-1; j_call: TRBJ2-7; clone_size: NA; d_call: TRBD2; cdr3_nt: TGCAGCGCCGGGGGGGGAGTAAGTTCCTACGGGCAGTACTTC; cdr3_aa: CSAGGGVSSYGQYF
v_call: TRBV9; j_call: TRBJ1-5; clone_size: few; d_call: TRBD1; cdr3_nt: TGTGCCAGCAGCGTGACAGGGGACCAGCCCCAGCATTTT; cdr3_aa: CASSVTGDQPQHF
v_call: TRBV30; j_call: TRBJ2-1; clone_size: NA; d_call: NA; cdr3_nt: TGTGCCTGGAACGTCGGGGCAGGGGTGAATGAGCAGTTCTTC; cdr3_aa: CAWNVGAGVNEQFF
v_call: TRBV7-2; j_call: TRBJ1-6; clone_size: NA; d_call: TRBD1; cdr3_nt: TGTGCCAGCAGCCCCGGGACAGGGGGTTCACCCCTCCACTTT; cdr3_aa: CASSPGTGGSPLHF
v_call: TRBV9; j_call: TRBJ2-1; clone_size: NA; d_call: NA; cdr3_nt: TGTGCCAGCAGCGTTGACGGGAATACGTACAATGAGCAGTTCTTC; cdr3_aa: CASSVDGNTYNEQFF
v_call: TRBV7-2; j_call: TRBJ2-1; clone_size: NA; d_call: TRBD2; cdr3_nt: TGTGCCAGCAGCTCCCGGCGGCGGGAGGGCCGGAATGAGCAGTTCTTC; cdr3_aa: CASSSRRREGRNEQFF
v_call: TRBV10-1; j_call: TRBJ2-7; clone_size: once; d_call: TRBD1; cdr3_nt: TGCGCCAGCAGTGGTAGGACAGGGGAATACGAGCAGTACTTC; cdr3_aa: CASSGRTGEYEQYF
v_call: TRBV28; j_call: TRBJ2-7; clone_size: NA; d_call: TRBD2; cdr3_nt: TGTGCCAGCAGGCCCCAGCGACTAGCGGGAGACTACGAGCAGTACTTC; cdr3_aa: CASRPQRLAGDYEQYF
v_call: TRBV21-1; j_call: TRBJ1-5; clone_size: NA; d_call: NA; cdr3_nt: TGTGCCAGCAGCAAAAGTAGCCTTCACAATCAGCCCCAGCATTTT; cdr3_aa: CASSKSSLHNQPQHF
v_call: TRBV29-1; j_call: TRBJ2-2; clone_size: NA; d_call: TRBD1; cdr3_nt: TGCAGCGTCACAACAGGGGCCACGAACACCGGGGAGCTGTTTTTT; cdr3_aa: CSVTTGATNTGELFF
v_call: TRBV4-3; j_call: TRBJ1-4; clone_size: NA; d_call: TRBD1; cdr3_nt: TGCGCCAGCAGCCAAGACGGACAGGGTACGGCTAATGAAAAACTGTTTTTT; cdr3_aa: CASSQDGQGTANEKLFF
v_call: TRBV2; j_call: TRBJ1-4; clone_size: NA; d_call: NA; cdr3_nt: TGTGCCAGCAGTCCGAGGGCGACTAATGAAAAACTGTTTTTT; cdr3_aa: CASSPRATNEKLFF
v_call: TRBV18; j_call: TRBJ1-4; clone_size: NA; d_call: NA; cdr3_nt: TGTGCCAGCTCACTCAGAGGAGGGGCAGCAACTAATGAAAAACTGTTTTTT; cdr3_aa: CASSLRGGAATNEKLFF
v_call: TRBV9; j_call: TRBJ1-1; clone_size: NA; d_call: NA; cdr3_nt: TGTGCCAGCAGCGTAGAGGGGCAGGCGAACACTGAAGCTTTCTTT; cdr3_aa: CASSVEGQANTEAFF
v_call: TRBV6-4; j_call: TRBJ2-5; clone_size: once; d_call: TRBD2; cdr3_nt: TGTGCCAGCAGTGACTCGATAGGAGCGGAGCGGGGGGAGACCCAGTACTTC; cdr3_aa: CASSDSIGAERGETQYF
v_call: TRBV9; j_call: TRBJ1-2; clone_size: NA; d_call: NA; cdr3_nt: TGTGCCGGCAGCGTAGCTTTGGGGGGTCACTATGGCTACACCTTC; cdr3_aa: CAGSVALGGHYGYTF
v_call: TRBV6-6; j_call: TRBJ1-3; clone_size: NA; d_call: NA; cdr3_nt: TGTGCCAGCAGTTGGACAAGCTCTGGAAACACCATATATTTT; cdr3_aa: CASSWTSSGNTIYF
v_call: TRBV7-9; j_call: TRBJ2-1; clone_size: NA; d_call: TRBD1; cdr3_nt: TGTGCCAGCAGCTTAGCAGGGACAGTCTACAATGAGCAGTTCTTC; cdr3_aa: CASSLAGTVYNEQFF